This TCR beta chain was captured in a study of control samples from healthy donors and cancer patients. TCRdb's table, derived via immunoSEQ multiplex PCR, lists solely in-frame clones and lacks some. The sample has approximately 100,000 clones; about 89% are singletons. J was trimmed by 8 bases and V by 4 bases; bases with no gene match: 6. The CDR3 contains 13 residues. Germline V gene sequence: CDR1 SGHRS, CDR2 YFSETQ. The chain joins TRBV5-1 to TRBJ1-1; TRBD1 aligns across 9 bases. The material sequenced was blood. The TCR was taken from a man aged 25 to 40 in good health. The CDR3 sequence: CASSRDGQGEAFF. The CDR3 DNA sequence: TGCGCCAGCAGCCGAGATGGACAGGGGGAAGCTTTCTTT.